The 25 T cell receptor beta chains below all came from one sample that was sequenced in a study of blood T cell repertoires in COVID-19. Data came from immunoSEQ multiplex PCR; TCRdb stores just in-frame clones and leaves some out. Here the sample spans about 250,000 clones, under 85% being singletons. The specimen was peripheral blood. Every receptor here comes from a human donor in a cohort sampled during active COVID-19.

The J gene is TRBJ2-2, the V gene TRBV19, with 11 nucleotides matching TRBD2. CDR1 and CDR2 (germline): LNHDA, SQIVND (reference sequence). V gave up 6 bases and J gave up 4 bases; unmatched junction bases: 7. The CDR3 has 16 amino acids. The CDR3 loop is CASRRGTSGTTGELFF. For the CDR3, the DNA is TGTGCCAGTAGAAGGGGGACTAGCGGAACCACCGGGGAGCTGTTTTTT.

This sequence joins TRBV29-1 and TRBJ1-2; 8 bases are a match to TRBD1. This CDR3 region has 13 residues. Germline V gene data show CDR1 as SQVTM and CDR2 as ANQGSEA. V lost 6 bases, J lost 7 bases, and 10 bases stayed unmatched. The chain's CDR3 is CSVQQGVDSGYTF. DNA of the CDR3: TGCAGCGTCCAACAGGGGGTAGACTCTGGCTACACCTTC.

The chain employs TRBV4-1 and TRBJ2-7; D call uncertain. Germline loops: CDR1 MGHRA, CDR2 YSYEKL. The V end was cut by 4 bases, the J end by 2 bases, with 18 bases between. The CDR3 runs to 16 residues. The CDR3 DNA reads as TGCGCCAGCAGCCCCCACCCAGGCAGCTCTACCTACGAGCAGTACTTC. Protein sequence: CASSPHPGSSTYEQYF.

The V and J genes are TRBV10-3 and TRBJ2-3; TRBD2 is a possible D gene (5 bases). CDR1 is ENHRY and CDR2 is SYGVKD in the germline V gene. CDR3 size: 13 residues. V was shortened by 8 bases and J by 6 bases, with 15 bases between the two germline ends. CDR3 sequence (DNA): TGTGCCATCGCCCCGGAGTCGGGGGATACGCAGTATTTT. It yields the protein CAIAPESGDTQYF.

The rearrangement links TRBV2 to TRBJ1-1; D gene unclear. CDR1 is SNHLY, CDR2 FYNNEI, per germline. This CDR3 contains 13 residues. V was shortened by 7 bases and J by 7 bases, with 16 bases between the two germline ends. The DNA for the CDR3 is TGTGCCAGCATTGAGAGGGTACAGCTTGAAGCTTTCTTT. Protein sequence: CASIERVQLEAFF. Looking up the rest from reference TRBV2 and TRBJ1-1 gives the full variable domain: EPEVTQTPSHQVTQMGQEVILRCVPISNHLYFYWYRQILGQKVEFLVSFYNNEISEKSEIFDDQFSVERPDGSNFTLKIRSTKLEDSAMYFCASIERVQLEAFFGQGTRLTVV.

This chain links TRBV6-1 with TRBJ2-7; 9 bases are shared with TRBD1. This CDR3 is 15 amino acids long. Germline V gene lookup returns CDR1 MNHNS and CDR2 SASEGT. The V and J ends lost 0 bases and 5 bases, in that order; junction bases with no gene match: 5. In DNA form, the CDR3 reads TGTGCCAGCAGTGAAGCCGGGACAGGGTCGGACGAGCAGTACTTC. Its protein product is CASSEAGTGSDEQYF.

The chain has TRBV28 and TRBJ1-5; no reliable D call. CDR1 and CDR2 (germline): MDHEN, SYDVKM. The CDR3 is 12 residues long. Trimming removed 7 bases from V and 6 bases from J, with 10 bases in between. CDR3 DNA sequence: TGTGCCAGCAACCTGGGAGGTCAGCCCCAGCATTTT. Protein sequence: CASNLGGQPQHF.

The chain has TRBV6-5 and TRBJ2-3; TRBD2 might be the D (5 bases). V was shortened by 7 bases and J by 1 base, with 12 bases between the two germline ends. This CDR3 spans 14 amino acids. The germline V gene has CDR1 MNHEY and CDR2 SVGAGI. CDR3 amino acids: CASIAGTRTDTQYF. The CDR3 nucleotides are TGTGCCAGCATTGCGGGCACCCGCACAGATACGCAGTATTTT.

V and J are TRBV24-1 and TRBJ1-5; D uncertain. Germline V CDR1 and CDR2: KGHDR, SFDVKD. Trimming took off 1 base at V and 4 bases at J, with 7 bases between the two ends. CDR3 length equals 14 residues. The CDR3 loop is CATSDLYKNQPQHF. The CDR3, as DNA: TGTGCCACCAGTGATTTATACAAAAATCAGCCCCAGCATTTT.

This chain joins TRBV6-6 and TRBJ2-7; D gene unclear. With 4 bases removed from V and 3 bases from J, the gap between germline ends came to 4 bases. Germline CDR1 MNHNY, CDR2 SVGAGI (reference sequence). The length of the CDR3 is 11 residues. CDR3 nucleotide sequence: TGTGCCAGCAGTTCCCTCTACGAGCAGTACTTC. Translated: CASSSLYEQYF.

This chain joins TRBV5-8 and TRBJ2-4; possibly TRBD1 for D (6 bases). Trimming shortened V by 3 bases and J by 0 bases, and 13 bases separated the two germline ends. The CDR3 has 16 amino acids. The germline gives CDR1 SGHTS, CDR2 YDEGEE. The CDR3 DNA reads TGTGCCAGCAGCTCTAGGGGGTGGGGAGCCAAAAACATTCAGTACTTC. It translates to CASSSRGWGAKNIQYF.

The CDR3 nucleotides are TGTGCCAGCTCACCAAACAGGGGCGACTATAATTCACCCCTCCACTTT. This encodes CASSPNRGDYNSPLHF. The chain is built from TRBV18 and TRBJ1-6; TRBD1 agrees at 7 bases. J was trimmed by 3 bases and V by 2 bases; bases with no gene match: 4. The CDR3 runs 16 residues. The germline V gene has CDR1 KGHSH and CDR2 LQKENI.

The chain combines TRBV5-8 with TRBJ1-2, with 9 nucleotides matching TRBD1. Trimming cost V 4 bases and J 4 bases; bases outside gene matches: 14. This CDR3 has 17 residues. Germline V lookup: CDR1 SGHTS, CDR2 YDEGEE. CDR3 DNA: TGTGCCAGCAGCCTGCCCGGGACAGGGTGGACCCTCTATGGCTACACCTTC. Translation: CASSLPGTGWTLYGYTF.

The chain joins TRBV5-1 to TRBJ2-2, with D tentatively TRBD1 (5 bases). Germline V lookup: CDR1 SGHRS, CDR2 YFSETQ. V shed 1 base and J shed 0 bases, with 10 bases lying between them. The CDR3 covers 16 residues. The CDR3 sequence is CASSLSDSANTGELFF. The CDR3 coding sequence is TGCGCCAGCAGCTTGTCCGACAGCGCGAACACCGGGGAGCTGTTTTTT.

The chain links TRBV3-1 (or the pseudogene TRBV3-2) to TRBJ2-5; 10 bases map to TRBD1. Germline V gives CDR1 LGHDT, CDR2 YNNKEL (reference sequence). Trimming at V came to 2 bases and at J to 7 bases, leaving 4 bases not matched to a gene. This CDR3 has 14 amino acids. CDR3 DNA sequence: TGTGCCAGCAGCCAATCGGACAGGGGGGGGACCCAGTACTTC. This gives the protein CASSQSDRGGTQYF.

CDR3 sequence: CASSSGGSGALSYNEQFF. CDR3 coding DNA: TGTGCCAGCAGTTCGGGTGGGTCCGGAGCCCTCTCCTACAATGAGCAGTTCTTC. The chain is built from TRBV5-6 and TRBJ2-1; D is unresolved. The length of the CDR3 is 18 residues. CDR1 is SGHDT, CDR2 YYEEEE, per germline. V was trimmed by 5 bases and J by 0 bases, leaving 21 bases between them. Full variable domain (outside the CDR3, taken from reference TRBV5-6 and TRBJ2-1): DAGVTQSPTHLIKTRGQQVTLRCSPKSGHDTVSWYQQALGQGPQFIFQYYEEEERQRGNFPDRFSGHQFPNYSSELNVNALLLGDSALYLCASSSGGSGALSYNEQFFGPGTRLTVL.

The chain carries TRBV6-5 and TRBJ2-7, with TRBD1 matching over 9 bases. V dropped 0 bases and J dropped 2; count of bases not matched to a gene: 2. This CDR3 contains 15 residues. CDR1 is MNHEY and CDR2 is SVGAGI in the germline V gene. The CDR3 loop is CASSYSYRGPYEQYF. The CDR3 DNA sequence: TGTGCCAGCAGTTACTCGTACAGGGGGCCCTACGAGCAGTACTTC.

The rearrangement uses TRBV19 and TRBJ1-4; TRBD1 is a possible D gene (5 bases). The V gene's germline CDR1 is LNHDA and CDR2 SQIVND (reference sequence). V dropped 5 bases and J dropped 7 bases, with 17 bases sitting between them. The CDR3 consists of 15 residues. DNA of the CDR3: TGTGCCAGTAGTGCTCAGGGTCGGTTAGGTGAAAAACTGTTTTTT. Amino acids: CASSAQGRLGEKLFF.

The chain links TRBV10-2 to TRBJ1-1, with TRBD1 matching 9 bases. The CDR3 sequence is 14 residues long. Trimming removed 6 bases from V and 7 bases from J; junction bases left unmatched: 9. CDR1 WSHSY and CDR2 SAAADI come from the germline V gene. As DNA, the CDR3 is TGCGCCAGCAGATCTACAGGGGGCTCTGATGAAGCTTTCTTT. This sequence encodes CASRSTGGSDEAFF.

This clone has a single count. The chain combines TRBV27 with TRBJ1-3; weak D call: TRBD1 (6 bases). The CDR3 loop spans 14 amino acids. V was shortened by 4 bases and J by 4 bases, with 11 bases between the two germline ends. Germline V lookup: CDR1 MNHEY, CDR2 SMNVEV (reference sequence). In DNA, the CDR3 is TGTGCCAGCAGTTCAGGACAGATCGGAAACACCATATATTTT. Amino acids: CASSSGQIGNTIYF.

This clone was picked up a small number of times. The CDR3 spells CAISPSGTTNEKLFF. DNA of the CDR3: TGTGCCATCAGTCCATCCGGGACAACTAATGAAAAACTGTTTTTT. The rearrangement links TRBV10-3 to TRBJ1-4; no reliable D call. This CDR3 has 15 amino acids. V was cut by 5 bases and J by 0 bases, with 10 bases left in between. CDR1 is ENHRY, CDR2 SYGVKD, per germline.

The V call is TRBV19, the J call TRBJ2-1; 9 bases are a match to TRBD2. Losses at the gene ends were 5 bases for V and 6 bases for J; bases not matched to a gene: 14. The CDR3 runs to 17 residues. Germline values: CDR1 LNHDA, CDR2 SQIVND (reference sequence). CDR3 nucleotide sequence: TGTGCCAGTAGTTCGCCACCCGGGACTAGCAGAGTCAATGAGCAGTTCTTC. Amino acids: CASSSPPGTSRVNEQFF.

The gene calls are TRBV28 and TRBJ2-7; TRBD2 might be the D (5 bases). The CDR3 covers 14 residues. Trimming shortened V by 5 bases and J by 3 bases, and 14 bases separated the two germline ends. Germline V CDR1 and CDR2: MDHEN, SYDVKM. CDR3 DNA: TGTGCCAGCAGTCAAACTAGAAATAGCTACGAGCAGTACTTC. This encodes CASSQTRNSYEQYF.

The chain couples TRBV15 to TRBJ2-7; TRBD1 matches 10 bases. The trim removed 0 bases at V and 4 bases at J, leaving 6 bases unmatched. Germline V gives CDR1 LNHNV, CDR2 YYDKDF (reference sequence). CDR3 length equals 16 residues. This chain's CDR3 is CATSRDQGTGAYEQYF. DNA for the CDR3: TGTGCCACCAGCAGAGATCAGGGGACAGGGGCTTACGAGCAGTACTTC.

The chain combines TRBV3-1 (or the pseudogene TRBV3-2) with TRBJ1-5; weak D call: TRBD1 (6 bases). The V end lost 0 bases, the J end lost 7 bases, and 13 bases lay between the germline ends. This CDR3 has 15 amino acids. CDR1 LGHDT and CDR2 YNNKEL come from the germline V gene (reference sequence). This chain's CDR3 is CASSQDAGRGQPQHF. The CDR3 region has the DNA TGTGCCAGCAGCCAAGATGCTGGCAGGGGCCAGCCCCAGCATTTT.